A single sample gave rise to the 3 T cell receptor beta chains below, sequenced in a study of blood T cell repertoires in COVID-19. Libraries were prepared by immunoSEQ multiplex PCR; TCRdb keeps only in-frame clonotypes and omits some of them. Of about 210,000 clones in the sample, around 84% are singletons; the top ten hold around 2.4%. Sequencing was carried out using peripheral blood. These receptors all come from a man in his forties or fifties who had recovered from COVID-19.

CDR3 coding DNA: TGCGCCAGCAGCTTGGGGGCAGCGAACACCGGGGAGCTGTTTTTT. As protein: CASSLGAANTGELFF. This chain uses TRBV5-1 with TRBJ2-2; D call uncertain. This CDR3 comprises 15 residues. The germline V gene has CDR1 SGHRS and CDR2 YFSETQ. Trimming took 0 bases from V and 0 from J, leaving 6 bases between them.

The chain carries TRBV28 and TRBJ1-2; D is uncertain. V was trimmed by 5 bases and J by 1 base, leaving 5 bases between them. Germline lookup yields CDR1 MDHEN and CDR2 SYDVKM. This CDR3 spans 12 amino acids. The CDR3 protein is CASSADNYGYTF. DNA for the CDR3: TGTGCCAGCAGTGCGGATAACTATGGCTACACCTTC.

About this clone itself: This CDR3 is also generated by other DNA sequences in the sample. CDR3 coding DNA: TGTGCCACCAGTGATGGGCTAGCGGGAGTAGATACGCAGTATTTT. Translation: CATSDGLAGVDTQYF. J is TRBJ2-3 and V is TRBV24-1, with TRBD2 identical over 10 bases. Germline values: CDR1 KGHDR, CDR2 SFDVKD. The CDR3 runs to 15 residues. V shed 3 bases and J 5 bases; nucleotides not matched to a gene: 4.